The 29 T cell receptor beta chains in this list originate from one sample, sequenced in a study of T cell therapy after organ transplantation. Their antigen targets remain unknown. This table comes from immunoSEQ multiplex PCR, and its TCRdb copy is limited to in-frame clones, with some not included. The table has about 48,000 clones, 94% seen once. The specimen was CD8+ T cells from blood, collected before autologous CMV-specific T cell therapy. Receptor source: a human patient who had received a solid organ transplant and had CMV disease.

J is TRBJ2-1 and V is TRBV18, with TRBD1 matching over 7 bases. This CDR3 has 13 amino acids. Trimming took 0 bases from V and 10 from J; bases not matched to a gene: 3. CDR1 is KGHSH and CDR2 is LQKENI in the germline V gene. CDR3: CASSPPSDREQFF. CDR3 DNA sequence: TGTGCCAGCTCACCACCGTCGGACAGGGAGCAGTTCTTC.

The chain recombines TRBV15 with TRBJ2-5; 10 bases align to TRBD1. Trimming took 1 base from V and 2 from J; bases not matched to a gene: 10. Germline V CDR1 and CDR2: LNHNV, YYDKDF (reference sequence). The CDR3 runs to 18 residues. CDR3 protein: CATSRGRGTGVKQETQYF. CDR3 sequence (DNA): TGTGCCACCAGCAGAGGGAGGGGGACAGGGGTCAAGCAAGAGACCCAGTACTTC.

This clone appeared once. V usage is TRBV7-9 and J usage is TRBJ2-3; D possibly corresponds to TRBD2 (6 bases). This CDR3 contains 16 residues. The germline CDR1 and CDR2 sequences are SEHNR and FQNEAQ (reference sequence). V lost 5 bases to trimming and J lost 1 base, with 16 bases between them. The DNA of the CDR3 is TGTGCCAGCAGCCCCGGGACTTTGGAAGGCACAGATACGCAGTATTTT. Translated: CASSPGTLEGTDTQYF.

This rearrangement joins TRBV10-1 to TRBJ1-5; possibly TRBD1 for D (6 bases). Trimming shortened V by 3 bases and J by 9 bases, and 15 bases separated the two germline ends. The CDR3 is 14 amino acids. Germline CDR1 and CDR2: WNHNN and SYGVQD (reference sequence). The CDR3 protein is CASSEFAGGRPQHF. CDR3 bases: TGCGCCAGCAGTGAATTCGCGGGGGGCCGGCCCCAGCATTTT.

This chain uses TRBV27 with TRBJ1-5; TRBD1 might be the D (6 bases). In germline, CDR1 is MNHEY, CDR2 SMNVEV (reference sequence). V dropped 3 bases and J dropped 2 bases, with 8 bases sitting between them. This CDR3 comprises 14 residues. The CDR3 DNA follows: TGTGCCAGCAGTTTGACAGGAGGCAATCAGCCCCAGCATTTT. It encodes CASSLTGGNQPQHF.

The CDR3 region is CASSEEMNTEAFF. Here the CDR3 DNA reads TGTGCCAGTAGTGAAGAGATGAACACTGAAGCTTTCTTT. The chain uses TRBV19 and TRBJ1-1; D is unresolved. V dropped 5 bases and J dropped 0 bases, with 7 bases sitting between them. This CDR3 has 13 amino acids. CDR1 is LNHDA, CDR2 SQIVND, per germline (reference sequence).

This chain connects TRBV7-8 to TRBJ2-1, with 11 nucleotides matching TRBD2. The CDR3 totals 15 residues. V shed 4 bases, J shed 7 bases, and the junction held 6 bases outside the gene matches. Per germline, CDR1 SGHVS and CDR2 FQNEAQ. In DNA, the CDR3 is TGTGCCAGCAGCTATGGACTAGCGGGCCCGAATGAGCAGTTCTTC. Protein product: CASSYGLAGPNEQFF.

This clone was picked up one time. This chain links TRBV6-6 with TRBJ1-1; no clear D. This CDR3 is 14 amino acids long. The germline V gene has CDR1 MNHNY and CDR2 SVGAGI (reference sequence). V gave up 6 bases and J gave up 1 base, with 12 bases separating them. CDR3 in DNA: TGTGCCAGCAGCCTTGGAGAGTGGAACACTGAAGCTTTCTTT. Protein: CASSLGEWNTEAFF.

On this clone: At one of its ends the junction is not consistent with the germline gene, which may arise from a read error. V gene TRBV7-9 combines with J gene TRBJ2-5; 7 bases fit TRBD1. CDR1 and CDR2 (germline): SEHNR, FQNEAQ (reference sequence). The CDR3 sequence is 14 residues long. CDR3 region: CASSSKGAYETRYF. The CDR3 DNA reads as TGTGCCAGCAGCTCGAAGGGGGCTTATGAGACCCGGTACTTC.

This CDR3 is CASRLNPGGAGDTQYF. The CDR3, as DNA: TGCGCCAGCAGACTTAACCCGGGGGGGGCCGGAGATACGCAGTATTTT. This chain connects TRBV4-1 to TRBJ2-3, with 8 positions matching TRBD2. This CDR3 spans 16 amino acids. Germline CDR1 MGHRA, CDR2 YSYEKL. V shed 6 bases and J 5 bases; nucleotides not matched to a gene: 13.

The chain employs TRBV4-1 and TRBJ1-5; D is uncertain. CDR3 length: 16 amino acids. CDR1 is MGHRA, CDR2 YSYEKL, per germline. V lost 0 bases, J lost 1 base, and 10 bases lay in between. CDR3: CASSQEGGESNQPQHF. The CDR3 DNA follows: TGCGCCAGCAGCCAAGAAGGCGGCGAAAGCAATCAGCCCCAGCATTTT.

The V call is TRBV5-1, the J call TRBJ2-5; perhaps TRBD2 as D (5 bases). With 0 bases removed from V and 11 bases from J, the gap between germline ends came to 17 bases. Germline CDR1 SGHRS, CDR2 YFSETQ. The CDR3 contains 14 residues. CDR3 nucleotide sequence: TGCGCCAGCAGCTTGGATGGCAGCCCTTGGGAGCAGTACTTC. The encoded protein is CASSLDGSPWEQYF.

The chain employs TRBV30 and TRBJ2-1; D not certain. The CDR3 totals 15 residues. V lost 0 bases to trimming and J lost 0 bases, with 9 bases between them. Germline V CDR1 and CDR2: GTSNPN, SVGIG (reference sequence). The CDR3 loop is CAWSVGPSSYNEQFF. The CDR3, as DNA: TGTGCCTGGAGTGTAGGCCCGAGCTCCTACAATGAGCAGTTCTTC. Full variable domain (remainder filled in from reference TRBV30 and TRBJ2-1): SQTIHQWPATLVQPVGSPLSLECTVEGTSNPNLYWYRQAAGRGLQLLFYSVGIGQISSEVPQNLSASRPQDRQFILSSKKLLLSDSGFYLCAWSVGPSSYNEQFFGPGTRLTVL.

V usage is TRBV2 and J usage is TRBJ2-7; no clear D gene. Germline loops: CDR1 SNHLY, CDR2 FYNNEI. The CDR3 runs to 14 residues. V shed 3 bases and J shed 3 bases, with 12 bases lying between them. The CDR3 protein is CASSETPRNYEQYF. The DNA for the CDR3 is TGTGCCAGCAGTGAGACACCGAGGAACTACGAGCAGTACTTC. Full variable domain (missing parts from reference TRBV2 and TRBJ2-7): EPEVTQTPSHQVTQMGQEVILRCVPISNHLYFYWYRQILGQKVEFLVSFYNNEISEKSEIFDDQFSVERPDGSNFTLKIRSTKLEDSAMYFCASSETPRNYEQYFGPGTRLTVT.

This chain uses TRBV7-6 with TRBJ2-7, with D tentatively TRBD1 or TRBD2 (5 bases each). The CDR3 extends over 14 amino acids. Trimming stripped 5 bases from V and 7 bases from J, with 18 bases between. Germline V gene lookup returns CDR1 SGHVS and CDR2 FNYEAQ. CDR3 sequence: CASSAPPRGEEQYF. DNA of the CDR3: TGTGCCAGCAGCGCCCCCCCACGGGGCGAGGAGCAGTACTTC.

The chain joins TRBV4-2 to TRBJ2-7; TRBD2 matches at 12 bases. There are 14 residues in the CDR3. Per germline, CDR1 LGHNA and CDR2 YNFKEQ. The junction had 5 bases not matched to a gene; V was cut back by 5 bases and J by 6 bases. The CDR3 nucleotides are TGTGCCAGCAGCACCCCTAGCGGGAGGGCCGAGCAGTACTTC. It codes for CASSTPSGRAEQYF.

This clone was seen only once. The J gene is TRBJ1-5, the V gene TRBV6-5; possible D gene TRBD1, 5 bases. The germline gives CDR1 MNHEY, CDR2 SVGAGI. The length of the CDR3 is 13 residues. Trimming cost V 0 bases and J 9 bases, with 9 bases left between them. The CDR3 protein is CASSYSGGWPQHF. The DNA for the CDR3 is TGTGCCAGCAGTTACTCGGGGGGATGGCCCCAGCATTTT.

The chain combines TRBV4-3 with TRBJ2-3, with TRBD1 identical over 8 bases. This CDR3 spans 21 amino acids. Germline CDR1 and CDR2: LGHNA and YSLEER. With 0 bases clipped from V and 8 bases from J, the junction kept 25 bases outside the gene matches. The CDR3, as DNA: TGCGCCAGCAGCCAAGAAGGAACCGGAAGGACAGGGACGGGTGGATCAGGTACGCAGTATTTT. Amino acids: CASSQEGTGRTGTGGSGTQYF.

This clone has just a few counts. V is TRBV19 and J is TRBJ1-2; 9 positions match TRBD1. CDR1 and CDR2 from the germline V gene are LNHDA and SQIVND (reference sequence). Trimming took 5 bases from V and 2 from J; bases not matched to a gene: 3. This CDR3 has 14 amino acids. The CDR3: CASSSGTGNYGYTF. CDR3 DNA: TGTGCCAGTAGTTCTGGGACAGGGAACTATGGCTACACCTTC. The full variable domain, its missing parts supplied by reference TRBV19 and TRBJ1-2, is DGGITQSPKYLFRKEGQNVTLSCEQNLNHDAMYWYRQDPGQGLRLIYYSQIVNDFQKGDIAEGYSVSREKKESFPLTVTSAQKNPTAFYLCASSSGTGNYGYTFGSGTRLTVV.

This clone was seen only once. The chain carries TRBV21-1 and TRBJ2-5; the listed D gene, TRBD2, was not tested against the DNA. TRBV21-1 is listed as a pseudogene. The CDR3 runs 13 residues. The CDR3: CASSILGGETQYF. The CDR3 nucleotides read TGTGCCAGCAGCATTCTGGGGGGGGAGACCCAGTACTTC.

The chain links TRBV5-6 to TRBJ2-1, with 9 bases matching TRBD1. J was trimmed by 14 bases and V by 4 bases; bases with no gene match: 10. From germline, CDR1 is SGHDT and CDR2 YYEEEE. This CDR3 has 13 residues. The CDR3 region is CASSLREGQGKFF. The CDR3 DNA reads as TGTGCCAGCAGCCTAAGAGAGGGACAGGGCAAGTTCTTC.

V gene TRBV15 combines with J gene TRBJ2-7; 8 bases align to TRBD1. The CDR3 covers 15 residues. The V and J ends lost 2 bases and 1 base, in that order; junction bases with no gene match: 4. The germline V gene encodes CDR1 LNHNV and CDR2 YYDKDF (reference sequence). In nucleotides, the CDR3 is TGTGCCACCAGCAGATTGACAGGGGATTCCTACGAGCAGTACTTC. As protein: CATSRLTGDSYEQYF.

The rearrangement links TRBV5-1 to TRBJ1-1; the match to TRBD1 covers 11 bases. The V gene's germline CDR1 is SGHRS and CDR2 YFSETQ. The CDR3 has 18 amino acids. V trimming: 3 bases; J trimming: 0 bases; junction bases outside the gene matches: 10. Here the CDR3 DNA reads TGCGCCAGCAGCTCCCAAGGACAGGGGGCTCTCATGAACACTGAAGCTTTCTTT. Encoded protein: CASSSQGQGALMNTEAFF.

V is TRBV9 and J is TRBJ1-3; 9 bases fit TRBD1. Trimming cost V 2 bases and J 4 bases; bases outside gene matches: 1. The CDR3 is 14 residues long. Germline V CDR1 and CDR2: SGDLS, YYNGEE. DNA for the CDR3: TGTGCCAGCAGCGTCGGACAGGGGGGAAACACCATATATTTT. Translation gives CASSVGQGGNTIYF. The complete variable domain, with remaining parts taken from reference TRBV9 and TRBJ1-3, reads DSGVTQTPKHLITATGQRVTLRCSPRSGDLSVYWYQQSLDQGLQFLIQYYNGEERAKGNILERFSAQQFPDLHSELNLSSLELGDSALYFCASSVGQGGNTIYFGEGSWLTVV.

This clone was seen a single time. This chain uses TRBV7-2 with TRBJ1-3; D remains ambiguous. The CDR3 sequence is 17 residues long. Germline assignment: CDR1 SGHTA and CDR2 FQGNSA. V shed 1 base and J shed 0 bases, with 13 bases lying between them. The CDR3 sequence is CASSLGGSPSSGNTIYF. Written as DNA, the CDR3 is TGTGCCAGCAGCTTAGGAGGGTCCCCTTCCTCTGGAAACACCATATATTTT. Together with reference TRBV7-2 and TRBJ1-3, the CDR3 gives the full variable domain: GAGVSQSPSNKVTEKGKDVELRCDPISGHTALYWYRQSLGQGLEFLIYFQGNSAPDKSGLPSDRFSAERTGGSVSTLTIQRTQQEDSAVYLCASSLGGSPSSGNTIYFGEGSWLTVV.

The gene calls are TRBV11-2 and TRBJ1-2; D is ambiguous. The CDR3 loop spans 14 amino acids. Trimming removed 1 base at V and 6 bases at J, with 12 bases between. The germline CDR1 and CDR2 sequences are SGHAT and FQNNGV. Here the CDR3 reads CASSLAPSGDGYTF. CDR3 in DNA: TGTGCCAGCAGCTTAGCGCCATCTGGGGATGGCTACACCTTC. Based on the CDR3 plus reference TRBV11-2 and TRBJ1-2, the full variable domain is EAGVAQSPRYKIIEKRQSVAFWCNPISGHATLYWYQQILGQGPKLLIQFQNNGVVDDSQLPKDRFSAERLKGVDSTLKIQPAKLEDSAVYLCASSLAPSGDGYTFGSGTRLTVV.

This rearrangement joins TRBV15 to TRBJ1-2, with D possibly TRBD1 on 5 matching bases. The CDR3 is made up of 16 amino acids. The V gene lost 8 bases and the J gene lost 2 bases, with 21 bases spanning the gap. CDR1 is LNHNV and CDR2 is YYDKDF in the germline V gene (reference sequence). The CDR3 DNA reads as TGTGCCACCCCACCTGGGGCAGGGATCGCAAACTATGGCTACACCTTC. Translating it yields CATPPGAGIANYGYTF.

The CDR3 sequence is CASTEDRGFYEQYF. CDR3 nucleotide sequence: TGTGCCAGCACCGAGGACAGAGGGTTCTACGAGCAGTACTTC. The chain couples TRBV21-1 to TRBJ2-7; the table gives TRBD1 as D, unverified against the DNA. TRBV21-1 is designated a pseudogene. This CDR3 is built from 14 residues.

This chain links TRBV5-1 with TRBJ2-5; unclear D gene. V was shortened by 0 bases and J by 0 bases, with 9 bases between the two germline ends. The CDR3 has 15 residues. Germline CDR1 SGHRS, CDR2 YFSETQ. In DNA, the CDR3 is TGCGCCAGCAGCTTGGGACACCCGTACCAAGAGACCCAGTACTTC. It yields the protein CASSLGHPYQETQYF.